This T cell receptor (beta chain) was recovered during a study of shared clonotypes between healthy human individuals. On sorted subsets, replicate PCRs used approximately 200 ng DNA, or tens of thousands of T cell genomes. The protocol was immunoSEQ multiplex PCR, while the TCRdb copy is restricted to in-frame clones and leaves out a portion. The profile covers a few million clones, with approximately 90% appearing a single time and around 0.38% taken by the ten largest. The study drew its donors from healthy HIV-negative adults without recent acute infections or vaccinations. Sequences were obtained from naive CD4+ T cells from PBMCs. Stated subset: CD45RA+ positively selected. The receptor's source is a man between 18 and 35 years old in good health. Some clones in this sample may be carry-over from other donors' samples.

CDR3 amino acids: CAWRPKPGLAGVVDTQYF. DNA of the CDR3: TGTGCCTGGAGACCTAAACCGGGACTAGCGGGAGTTGTAGATACGCAGTATTTT. The chain employs TRBV30 and TRBJ2-3; TRBD2 agrees at 14 bases. CDR1 GTSNPN and CDR2 SVGIG come from the germline V gene (reference sequence). J was trimmed by 5 bases and V by 3 bases; bases with no gene match: 13. The CDR3 covers 18 residues.